This TCR beta chain originates from a study of OX40 agonist ivuxolimab in advanced cancers. In the study overall: Administration of intravenous ivuxolimab to patients occurred every 2 weeks at 0.01 to 10 mg/kg. Participants, around 80% male, averaged roughly 55 years of age, ranging from about 23 to 80.

The data were produced by immunoSEQ multiplex PCR, yet TCRdb's version contains in-frame clones alone and is incomplete. Among about 70,000 clones listed, roughly 80% were seen once. With 1 base removed from V and 4 bases from J, the gap between germline ends came to 14 bases. The CDR3 totals 16 residues. CDR1 SEHNR and CDR2 FQNEAQ come from the germline V gene (reference sequence). Sequencing used CD4+ or CD8+ T cells sorted from blood, obtained in a trial of the OX40 agonist ivuxolimab. The chain is built from TRBV7-9 and TRBJ1-5, with D tentatively TRBD1 (5 bases). This receptor was obtained from an adult with an advanced solid tumor such as melanoma, head and neck, liver or kidney cancer. In nucleotides, the CDR3 is TGTGCCAGCAGCTTAGACTCCGGGGGAGGGAATCAGCCCCAGCATTTT. Translating gives CASSLDSGGGNQPQHF.